This T cell receptor beta chain is drawn from a study of response to subunit inactivated influenza vaccine. Study-wide results and limits: Few additional T cells are recruited per seasonal influenza vaccination, authors suggested.

V was trimmed by 7 bases and J by 3 bases, leaving 13 bases between them. The CDR3 runs 14 residues. Germline assignment: CDR1 MNHNS and CDR2 SASEGT. A few counts support this clonotype. Its antigen is undetermined. MiXCR, run by TCRdb on the RT-PCR reads, gives a single entry per CDR3 protein. Counted here are about 800,000 distinct CDR3 sequences, about 20% occurring once; the ten biggest clones make up 10% to 13%. The sample was PBMCs from blood, taken roughly 5 days after vaccination. J is TRBJ1-5 and V is TRBV6-1; TRBD1 might be the D (6 bases). The sequence derives from a man over 45 who received an inactivated influenza vaccine. In DNA form, the CDR3 reads TGTGCCAGCAATCCAGGGGCCTTCAATCAGCCCCAGCATTTT. Protein product: CASNPGAFNQPQHF.